Described below is a single T cell receptor (beta chain) sequence and its context. Primers: 60 Vbeta forward and 13 Jbeta reverse. The assay was immunoSEQ multiplex PCR, and TCRdb's table has in-frame clones only and misses some. Counted here are about 190,000 clones, about 69% occurring once; the ten biggest clones make up about 4.8%. The CDR3 totals 13 residues. The germline CDR1 and CDR2 sequences are MNHEY and SVGAGI. The V end was cut by 2 bases, the J end by 4 bases, with 6 bases between. The record originates from a study of cytomegalovirus exposure and HLA in healthy donors. What was sequenced was PBMCs. The TCR sequence derives from a young man in good health and CMV-seropositive. The V and J genes are TRBV6-5 and TRBJ2-1; D possibly corresponds to TRBD1 (5 bases). The CDR3 nucleotides read TGTGCCAGCAGTTACAGACAGTACAATGAGCAGTTCTTC. This gives the protein CASSYRQYNEQFF.